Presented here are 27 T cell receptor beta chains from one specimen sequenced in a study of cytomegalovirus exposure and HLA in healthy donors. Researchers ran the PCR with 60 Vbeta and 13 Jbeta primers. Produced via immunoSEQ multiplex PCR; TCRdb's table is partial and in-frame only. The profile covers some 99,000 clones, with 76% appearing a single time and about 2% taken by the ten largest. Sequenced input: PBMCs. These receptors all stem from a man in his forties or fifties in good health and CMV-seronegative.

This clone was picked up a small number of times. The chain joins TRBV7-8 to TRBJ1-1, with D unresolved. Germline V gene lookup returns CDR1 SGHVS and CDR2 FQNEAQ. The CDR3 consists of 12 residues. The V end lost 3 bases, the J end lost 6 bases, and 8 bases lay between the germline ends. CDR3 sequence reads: CASSLSRAEAFF. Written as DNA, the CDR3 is TGTGCCAGCAGCTTGAGTCGGGCTGAAGCTTTCTTT.

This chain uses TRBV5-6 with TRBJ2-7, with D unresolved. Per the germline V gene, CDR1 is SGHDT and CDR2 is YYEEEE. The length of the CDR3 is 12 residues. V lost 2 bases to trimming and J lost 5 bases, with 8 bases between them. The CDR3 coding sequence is TGTGCCAGCAGCTTCAGCAGGCACGAGCAGTACTTC. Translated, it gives CASSFSRHEQYF.

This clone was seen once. CDR3 bases: TGTGCCAGTAGTCTATCCTCGGGGGGACGATATGGCTACACCTTC. Residues: CASSLSSGGRYGYTF. The chain couples TRBV19 to TRBJ1-2, with TRBD1 as a possible D gene (5 bases). The CDR3 is 15 amino acids. The ends were cut back, 5 bases at V and 5 bases at J, with 18 bases in the middle. CDR1 LNHDA and CDR2 SQIVND come from the germline V gene (reference sequence).

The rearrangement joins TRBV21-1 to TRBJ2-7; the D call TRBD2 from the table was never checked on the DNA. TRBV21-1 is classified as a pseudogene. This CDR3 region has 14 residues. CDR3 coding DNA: TGTGCCATCAAGCGGGGGAGACCCTCCTACGAGCAGTACTTC. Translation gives CAIKRGRPSYEQYF.

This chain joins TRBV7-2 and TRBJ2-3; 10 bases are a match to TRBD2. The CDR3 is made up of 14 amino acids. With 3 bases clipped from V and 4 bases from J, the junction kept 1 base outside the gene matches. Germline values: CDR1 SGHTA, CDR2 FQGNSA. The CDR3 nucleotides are TGTGCCAGCAGCTTCGGACTAGCGGCAGATACGCAGTATTTT. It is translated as CASSFGLAADTQYF.

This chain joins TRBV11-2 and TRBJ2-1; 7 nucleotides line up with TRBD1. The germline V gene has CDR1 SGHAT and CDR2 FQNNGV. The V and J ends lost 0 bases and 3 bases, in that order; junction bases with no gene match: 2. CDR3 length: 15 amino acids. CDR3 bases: TGTGCCAGCAGCTTAGATCAGGGGGACTACAATGAGCAGTTCTTC. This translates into CASSLDQGDYNEQFF.

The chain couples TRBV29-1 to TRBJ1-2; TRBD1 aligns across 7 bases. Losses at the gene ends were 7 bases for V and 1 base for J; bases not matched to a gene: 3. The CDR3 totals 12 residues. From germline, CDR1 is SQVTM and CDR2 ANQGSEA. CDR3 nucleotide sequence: TGCAGCGCACACAGGGGTAACTATGGCTACACCTTC. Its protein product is CSAHRGNYGYTF.

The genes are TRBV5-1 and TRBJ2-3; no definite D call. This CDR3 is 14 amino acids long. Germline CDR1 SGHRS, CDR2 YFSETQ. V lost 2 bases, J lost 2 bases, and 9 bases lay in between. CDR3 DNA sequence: TGCGCCAGCAGCTTCATACATAACACAGATACGCAGTATTTT. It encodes CASSFIHNTDTQYF.

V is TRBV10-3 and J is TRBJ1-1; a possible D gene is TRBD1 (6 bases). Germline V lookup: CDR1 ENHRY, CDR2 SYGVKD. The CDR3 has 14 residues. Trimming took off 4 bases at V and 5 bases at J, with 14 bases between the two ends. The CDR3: CAISGVTGKTEAFF. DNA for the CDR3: TGTGCCATCAGTGGAGTGACAGGTAAAACTGAAGCTTTCTTT.

This CDR3 is CATSRDPNRGTEAFF. In nucleotides, the CDR3 is TGTGCCACCAGCAGAGATCCTAATAGGGGCACTGAAGCTTTCTTT. The chain has TRBV15 and TRBJ1-1, with D perhaps matching TRBD1 (5 bases). In germline, CDR1 is LNHNV, CDR2 YYDKDF (reference sequence). V gave up 0 bases and J gave up 4 bases, with 12 bases separating them. The CDR3 spans 15 residues.

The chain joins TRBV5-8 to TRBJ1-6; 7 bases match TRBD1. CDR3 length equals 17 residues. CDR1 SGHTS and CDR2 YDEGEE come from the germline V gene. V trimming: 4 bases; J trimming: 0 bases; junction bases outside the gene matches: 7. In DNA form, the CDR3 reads TGTGCCAGCAGCCCGGGACAGTTAAGCTCCTATAATTCACCCCTCCACTTT. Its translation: CASSPGQLSSYNSPLHF.

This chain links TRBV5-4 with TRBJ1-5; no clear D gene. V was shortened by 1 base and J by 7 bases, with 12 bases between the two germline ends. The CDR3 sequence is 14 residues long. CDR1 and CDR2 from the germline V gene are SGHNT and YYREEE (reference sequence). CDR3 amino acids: CASSLWASRQPQHF. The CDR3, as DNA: TGTGCCAGCAGCTTGTGGGCCTCTCGGCAGCCCCAGCATTTT. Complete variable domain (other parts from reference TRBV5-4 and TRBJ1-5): ETGVTQSPTHLIKTRGQQVTLRCSSQSGHNTVSWYQQALGQGPQFIFQYYREEENGRGNFPPRFSGLQFPNYSSELNVNALELDDSALYLCASSLWASRQPQHFGDGTRLSIL.

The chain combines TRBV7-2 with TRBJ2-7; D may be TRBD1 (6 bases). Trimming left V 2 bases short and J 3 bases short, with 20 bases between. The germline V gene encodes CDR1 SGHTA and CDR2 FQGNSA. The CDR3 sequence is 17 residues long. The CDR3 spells CASSLIPTGLGNYEQYF. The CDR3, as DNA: TGTGCCAGCAGCTTAATACCGACAGGCCTCGGGAACTACGAGCAGTACTTC. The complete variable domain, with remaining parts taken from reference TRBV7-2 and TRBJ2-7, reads GAGVSQSPSNKVTEKGKDVELRCDPISGHTALYWYRQSLGQGLEFLIYFQGNSAPDKSGLPSDRFSAERTGGSVSTLTIQRTQQEDSAVYLCASSLIPTGLGNYEQYFGPGTRLTVT.

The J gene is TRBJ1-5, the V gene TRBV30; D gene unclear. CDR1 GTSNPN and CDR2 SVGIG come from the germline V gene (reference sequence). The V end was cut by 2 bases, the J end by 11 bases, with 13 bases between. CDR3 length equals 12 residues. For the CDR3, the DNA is TGTGCCTGGAGTAATCAGACTCCGGCCCAGCATTTT. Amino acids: CAWSNQTPAQHF. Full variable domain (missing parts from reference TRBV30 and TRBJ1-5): SQTIHQWPATLVQPVGSPLSLECTVEGTSNPNLYWYRQAAGRGLQLLFYSVGIGQISSEVPQNLSASRPQDRQFILSSKKLLLSDSGFYLCAWSNQTPAQHFGDGTRLSIL.

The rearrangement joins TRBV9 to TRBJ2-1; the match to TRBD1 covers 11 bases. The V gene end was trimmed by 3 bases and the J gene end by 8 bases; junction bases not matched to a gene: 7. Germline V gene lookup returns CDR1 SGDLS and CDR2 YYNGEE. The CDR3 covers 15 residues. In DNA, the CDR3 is TGTGCCAGCAGCGGCCCCCGGGACAGGGGGGATGAGCAGTTCTTC. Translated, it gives CASSGPRDRGDEQFF.

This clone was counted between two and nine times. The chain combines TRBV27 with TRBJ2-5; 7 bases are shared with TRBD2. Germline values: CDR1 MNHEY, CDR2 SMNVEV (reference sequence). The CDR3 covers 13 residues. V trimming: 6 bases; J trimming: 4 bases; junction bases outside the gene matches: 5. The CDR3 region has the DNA TGTGCCAGCAGAGGGGCGGGGGTAGAGACCCAGTACTTC. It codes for CASRGAGVETQYF.

CDR3 amino acids: CASSLAGRGTDTQYF. The DNA for the CDR3 is TGTGCCAGCAGCTTGGCCGGTCGGGGGACAGATACGCAGTATTTT. The V and J genes are TRBV5-6 and TRBJ2-3, with D tentatively TRBD2 (6 bases). The CDR3 runs 15 residues. Germline-derived CDR1 and CDR2 are SGHDT and YYEEEE. Trimming pared 0 bases from V and 3 bases from J, leaving 11 bases between.

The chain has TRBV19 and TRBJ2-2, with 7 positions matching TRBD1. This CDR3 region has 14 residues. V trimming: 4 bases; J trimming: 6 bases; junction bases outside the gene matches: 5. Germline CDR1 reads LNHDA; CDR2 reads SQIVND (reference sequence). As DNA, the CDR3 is TGTGCCAGTAGTAGCGTCGGACAGGCCGGGGAGCTGTTTTTT. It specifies CASSSVGQAGELFF.

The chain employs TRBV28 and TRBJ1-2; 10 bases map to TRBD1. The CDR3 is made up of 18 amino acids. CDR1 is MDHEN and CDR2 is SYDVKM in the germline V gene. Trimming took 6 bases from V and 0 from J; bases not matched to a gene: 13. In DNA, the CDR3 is TGTGCCAGCAGATCAAACCGGGACAGGGGAATCTCTAACTATGGCTACACCTTC. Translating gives CASRSNRDRGISNYGYTF.

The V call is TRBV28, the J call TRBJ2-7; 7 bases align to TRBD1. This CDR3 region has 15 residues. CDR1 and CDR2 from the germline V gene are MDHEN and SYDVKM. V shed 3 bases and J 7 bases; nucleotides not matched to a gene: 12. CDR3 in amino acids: CASSFPGTEIREQYF. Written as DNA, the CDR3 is TGTGCCAGCAGTTTCCCCGGGACAGAAATTAGGGAGCAGTACTTC.

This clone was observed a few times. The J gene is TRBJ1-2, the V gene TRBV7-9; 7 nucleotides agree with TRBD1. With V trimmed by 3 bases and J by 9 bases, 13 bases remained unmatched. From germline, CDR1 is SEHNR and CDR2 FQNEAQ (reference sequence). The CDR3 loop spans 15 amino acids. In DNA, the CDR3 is TGTGCCAGCAGCTTTTCCGGACAGGACCCTTCGCGCTACACCTTC. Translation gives CASSFSGQDPSRYTF.

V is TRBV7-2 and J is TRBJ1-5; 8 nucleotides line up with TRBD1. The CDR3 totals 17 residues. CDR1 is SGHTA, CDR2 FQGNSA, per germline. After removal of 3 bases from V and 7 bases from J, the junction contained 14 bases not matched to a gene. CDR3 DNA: TGTGCCAGCAGCTTTTACATAGGACAGGGAAATTGGCAGCCCCAGCATTTT. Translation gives CASSFYIGQGNWQPQHF.

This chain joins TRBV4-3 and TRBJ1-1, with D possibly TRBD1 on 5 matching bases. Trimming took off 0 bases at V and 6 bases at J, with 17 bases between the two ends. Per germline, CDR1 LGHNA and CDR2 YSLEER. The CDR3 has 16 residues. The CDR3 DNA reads TGCGCCAGCAGCCAAGATAGGGGTCCCCGGGGGGCTGAAGCTTTCTTT. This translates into CASSQDRGPRGAEAFF.

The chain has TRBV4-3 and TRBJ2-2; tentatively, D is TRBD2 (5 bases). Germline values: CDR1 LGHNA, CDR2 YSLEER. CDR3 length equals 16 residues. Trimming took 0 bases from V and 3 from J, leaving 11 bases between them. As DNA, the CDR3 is TGCGCCAGCAGCCAAGACGTACTAGGACACACCGGGGAGCTGTTTTTT. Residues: CASSQDVLGHTGELFF.

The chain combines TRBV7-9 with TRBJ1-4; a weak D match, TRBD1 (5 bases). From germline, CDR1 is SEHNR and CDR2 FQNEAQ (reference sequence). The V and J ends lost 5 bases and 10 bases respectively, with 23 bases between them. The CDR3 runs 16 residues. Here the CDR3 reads CASSPLGGARKGKLFF. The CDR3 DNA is TGTGCCAGCAGCCCGTTAGGAGGGGCCCGAAAAGGAAAACTGTTTTTT.

CDR3 coding DNA: TGTGCCAGCAGCTTATACGGTCGGGGGTGGACTGAAGCTTTCTTT. It specifies CASSLYGRGWTEAFF. The chain carries TRBV11-2 and TRBJ1-1, with D possibly being TRBD1 (5 bases). CDR3 length: 15 residues. The germline gives CDR1 SGHAT, CDR2 FQNNGV. V was clipped by 2 bases and J by 5 bases, with 15 bases between them. Full variable domain (rest looked up from reference TRBV11-2 and TRBJ1-1): EAGVAQSPRYKIIEKRQSVAFWCNPISGHATLYWYQQILGQGPKLLIQFQNNGVVDDSQLPKDRFSAERLKGVDSTLKIQPAKLEDSAVYLCASSLYGRGWTEAFFGQGTRLTVV.

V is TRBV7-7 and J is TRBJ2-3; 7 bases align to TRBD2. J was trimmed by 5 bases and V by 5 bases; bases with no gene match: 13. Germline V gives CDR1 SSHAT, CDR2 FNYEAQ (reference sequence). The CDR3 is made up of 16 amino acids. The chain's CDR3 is CASSPSRGRAGDTQYF. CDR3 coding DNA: TGTGCCAGCAGCCCCAGCCGGGGGAGGGCTGGAGATACGCAGTATTTT. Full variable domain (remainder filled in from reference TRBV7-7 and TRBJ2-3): GAGVSQSPRYKVTKRGQDVTLRCDPISSHATLYWYQQALGQGPEFLTYFNYEAQPDKSGLPSDRFSAERPEGSISTLTIQRTEQRDSAMYRCASSPSRGRAGDTQYFGPGTRLTVL.